This T cell receptor beta chain was recovered during a study of blood T cell repertoires in COVID-19. Libraries were prepared by immunoSEQ multiplex PCR; TCRdb keeps only in-frame clonotypes and omits some of them. The data show some 150,000 clones, with approximately 80% seen just once and about 15% held by the top ten. This sequence originates from a woman aged 80 or over with acute or convalescent COVID-19. The sequenced sample was peripheral blood.

In nucleotides, the CDR3 is TGTGCCAGCAGTCGCGCCGGGAGTGAGCCCCAGCATTTT. This gives the protein CASSRAGSEPQHF. This chain joins TRBV12-3 or TRBV12-4 and TRBJ1-5; D remains ambiguous. The CDR3 spans 13 residues. V shed 5 bases and J shed 8 bases, with 13 bases lying between them.